The 15 T cell receptor beta chains below come from one sample, sequenced in a study of T cell changes during pregnancy in multiple sclerosis. The protocol was immunoSEQ multiplex PCR, while the TCRdb copy is restricted to in-frame clones and leaves out a portion. In the table there are some 120,000 clones, roughly 92% of which are singletons. Material: peripheral blood, obtained before pregnancy. All receptors derive from a female donor with multiple sclerosis, enrolled in a pregnancy study.

V gene TRBV5-1 combines with J gene TRBJ2-6, with 7 bases lining up with TRBD1. In germline, CDR1 is SGHRS, CDR2 YFSETQ. J lost 1 base, V lost 1 base, and 17 bases had no gene match. CDR3 length: 21 amino acids. CDR3 DNA sequence: TGCGCCAGCAGCTTGTACGGGCTATCAAGACAGGGAACTTCTGGGGCCAACGTCCTGACTTTC. This sequence encodes CASSLYGLSRQGTSGANVLTF.

The V call is TRBV2, the J call TRBJ2-3; 10 bases fit TRBD2. Trimming removed 2 bases from V and 2 bases from J; junction bases left unmatched: 4. The CDR3 loop spans 16 amino acids. Germline V CDR1 and CDR2: SNHLY, FYNNEI. The DNA for the CDR3 is TGTGCCAGCAGTGAACAGCGGGGGGGCCTCACAGATACGCAGTATTTT. Its translation: CASSEQRGGLTDTQYF.

The gene calls are TRBV19 and TRBJ1-1; 7 bases fit TRBD1. Germline CDR1 is LNHDA and CDR2 is SQIVND (reference sequence). V trimming: 4 bases; J trimming: 5 bases; junction bases outside the gene matches: 10. There are 15 residues in the CDR3. CDR3 in amino acids: CASSTRTGARTEAFF. The CDR3 region has the DNA TGTGCCAGTAGTACCCGGACAGGCGCTCGGACTGAAGCTTTCTTT.

DNA of the CDR3: TGTGCCTGGAAGCCCCCCGGGACAGGGACCTACGAGCAGTACTTC. Residues: CAWKPPGTGTYEQYF. The rearrangement joins TRBV30 to TRBJ2-7, with 9 nucleotides matching TRBD1. Unmatched junction bases numbered 9, after V lost 4 bases and J lost 2 bases. The CDR3 has 15 residues. Germline-derived CDR1 and CDR2 are GTSNPN and SVGIG (reference sequence).

The rearrangement uses TRBV10-3 and TRBJ1-1; a weak D match, TRBD1 (6 bases). CDR1 ENHRY and CDR2 SYGVKD come from the germline V gene. The CDR3 is 13 amino acids. Trimming pared 6 bases from V and 4 bases from J, leaving 12 bases between. CDR3 in amino acids: CAISGQRATEAFF. The CDR3 DNA follows: TGTGCCATCAGCGGACAGAGGGCCACTGAAGCTTTCTTT.

J is TRBJ1-5 and V is TRBV6-1; 7 bases line up with TRBD1. Germline CDR1 MNHNS, CDR2 SASEGT. The length of the CDR3 is 13 residues. V shed 7 bases, J shed 4 bases, and the junction held 4 bases outside the gene matches. The CDR3 reads CASTSTGNQPQHF. The CDR3 DNA reads TGTGCCAGCACTTCGACAGGGAATCAGCCCCAGCATTTT.

This chain connects TRBV5-1 to TRBJ2-7; 7 nucleotides agree with TRBD1. V was pared by 0 bases and J by 4 bases, with 1 base of the junction left unmatched. Germline CDR1 SGHRS, CDR2 YFSETQ. CDR3 length: 13 residues. Here the CDR3 DNA reads TGCGCCAGCAGCTTGGACAGGGGATACGAGCAGTACTTC. Its protein is CASSLDRGYEQYF. Together with reference TRBV5-1 and TRBJ2-7, the CDR3 gives the full variable domain: KAGVTQTPRYLIKTRGQQVTLSCSPISGHRSVSWYQQTPGQGLQFLFEYFSETQRNKGNFPGRFSGRQFSNSRSEMNVSTLELGDSALYLCASSLDRGYEQYFGPGTRLTVT.

The V and J genes are TRBV28 and TRBJ2-3; 11 nucleotides align to TRBD1. Germline CDR1 and CDR2: MDHEN and SYDVKM. Germline trimming cut 3 bases from V and 2 bases from J; bases unmatched to any gene: 4. This CDR3 is built from 16 residues. The DNA for the CDR3 is TGTGCCAGCAGTTTCGGGGACAGGGGGGACACAGATACGCAGTATTTT. Encoded protein: CASSFGDRGDTDTQYF.

This chain uses TRBV5-6 with TRBJ2-4, with 7 bases matching TRBD1. Germline lookup yields CDR1 SGHDT and CDR2 YYEEEE. The V gene end was trimmed by 0 bases and the J gene end by 3 bases; junction bases not matched to a gene: 3. The CDR3 contains 15 residues. Here the CDR3 DNA reads TGTGCCAGCAGCTTGGTAGGGGACAGCAAAAACATTCAGTACTTC. Its translation is CASSLVGDSKNIQYF.

The chain has TRBV6-5 and TRBJ2-7, with D possibly being TRBD1 (6 bases). Germline V gene lookup returns CDR1 MNHEY and CDR2 SVGAGI. The CDR3 consists of 14 residues. Between the trimmed V and J ends, which lost 6 bases and 2 bases, there was a span of 14 bases. This CDR3 reads CASSRTRDTYEQYF. The CDR3 nucleotides read TGTGCCAGCAGCCGAACCCGGGACACCTACGAGCAGTACTTC.

V gene TRBV9 combines with J gene TRBJ2-6; D unclear. CDR3 length: 16 amino acids. The germline V gene encodes CDR1 SGDLS and CDR2 YYNGEE. Trimming pared 6 bases from V and 0 bases from J, leaving 13 bases between. The CDR3 DNA is TGTGCCAGCACGAGATTGGAGTTCTCTGGGGCCAACGTCCTGACTTTC. Protein sequence: CASTRLEFSGANVLTF.

The chain employs TRBV18 and TRBJ2-3, with 7 positions matching TRBD2. The V and J ends lost 0 bases and 9 bases, in that order; junction bases with no gene match: 0. The CDR3 covers 12 residues. CDR1 and CDR2 from the germline V gene are KGHSH and LQKENI. In DNA form, the CDR3 reads TGTGCCAGCTCACCACCGGGGGGGACGCAGTATTTT. Its protein product is CASSPPGGTQYF. The entire variable domain, with the rest obtained from reference TRBV18 and TRBJ2-3, is as follows: NAGVMQNPRHLVRRRGQEARLRCSPMKGHSHVYWYRQLPEEGLKFMVYLQKENIIDESGMPKERFSAEFPKEGPSILRIQQVVRGDSAAYFCASSPPGGTQYFGPGTRLTVL.

The V call is TRBV5-1, the J call TRBJ2-3; 9 bases align to TRBD2. Looked up from germline, CDR1 is SGHRS and CDR2 is YFSETQ. The CDR3 is 16 amino acids. Trimming took 0 bases from V and 4 from J; bases not matched to a gene: 6. The CDR3 sequence: CASSLASGGPPDTQYF. The CDR3 DNA sequence: TGCGCCAGCAGCTTGGCAAGCGGGGGGCCCCCAGATACGCAGTATTTT.

V is TRBV18 and J is TRBJ2-3; TRBD2 agrees at 11 bases. The V and J ends lost 3 bases and 3 bases, in that order; junction bases with no gene match: 8. The CDR3 covers 17 residues. Germline CDR1 reads KGHSH; CDR2 reads LQKENI. CDR3 amino acids: CASSPISGRVPTDTQYF. CDR3 nucleotide sequence: TGTGCCAGCTCACCGATTAGCGGGAGGGTCCCTACAGATACGCAGTATTTT.

This chain links TRBV11-2 with TRBJ2-7, with D possibly being TRBD2 (5 bases). The CDR3 is 14 residues long. Germline loops: CDR1 SGHAT, CDR2 FQNNGV. V lost 5 bases and J 9 bases, leaving 20 bases between the germline ends. The CDR3: CASSPGLISRVQYF. Written as DNA, the CDR3 is TGTGCCAGCAGCCCCGGACTCATCTCCCGAGTGCAGTACTTC.